What follows are 5 T cell receptor beta chains derived from one specimen sequenced in a study of type 1 regulatory T cells. TCRdb reprocessed the reads via MiXCR and lists one record per CDR3 protein. The sample lists tens of thousands of distinct CDR3 sequences, around 20% occurring once. What these receptors recognize is not known. The study, taken as a whole, reports: Tr1 cells had a more restricted TCR repertoire than non-Tr1 cells.

Sequencing was done on a sample of cultured type 1 regulatory T (Tr1) cells, either the whole culture or a sorted fraction (not recorded which). The receptors originated from a human donor in good health.

This clonotype showed up just a few times. The chain has TRBV5-1 and TRBJ2-7; 7 bases align to TRBD1. The germline gives CDR1 SGHRS, CDR2 YFSETQ. The CDR3 length is 15 residues. The trim removed 4 bases at V and 0 bases at J, leaving 7 bases unmatched. CDR3 coding DNA: TGCGCCAGCAGCCCGACGACAGGGAGCTCCTACGAGCAGTACTTC. This gives the protein CASSPTTGSSYEQYF. The entire variable domain, with the rest obtained from reference TRBV5-1 and TRBJ2-7, is as follows: KAGVTQTPRYLIKTRGQQVTLSCSPISGHRSVSWYQQTPGQGLQFLFEYFSETQRNKGNFPGRFSGRQFSNSRSEMNVSTLELGDSALYLCASSPTTGSSYEQYFGPGTRLTVT.

Note on this clonotype: This could be a read error, since a much larger clone is one nucleotide away. J is TRBJ2-3 and V is TRBV12-3 or TRBV12-4, with 7 bases lining up with TRBD2. The CDR3 extends over 12 amino acids. V lost 4 bases, J lost 14 bases, and 9 bases stayed unmatched. Here the CDR3 reads CASSWGSGELYF. The CDR3 bases are TGTGCCAGCAGTTGGGGGAGCGGGGAGCTGTATTTT.

The chain recombines TRBV27 with TRBJ2-7, with D perhaps matching TRBD1 (6 bases). Trimming pared 8 bases from V and 3 bases from J, leaving 17 bases between. Germline V CDR1 and CDR2: MNHEY, SMNVEV (reference sequence). The CDR3 runs to 14 residues. The CDR3 nucleotides read TGTGCCAGCGGTCATCGGGACAAGAGCTACGAGCAGTACTTC. Its protein product is CASGHRDKSYEQYF.

The chain joins TRBV7-9 to TRBJ2-3; 9 positions match TRBD2. The CDR3 is 15 residues long. The trim removed 4 bases at V and 2 bases at J, leaving 4 bases unmatched. CDR1 is SEHNR, CDR2 FQNEAQ, per germline (reference sequence). Here the CDR3 DNA reads TGTGCCAGCAGCTCTTCTAGCGGGAACACAGATACGCAGTATTTT. Its translation is CASSSSSGNTDTQYF. Full variable domain (rest looked up from reference TRBV7-9 and TRBJ2-3): DTGVSQNPRHKITKRGQNVTFRCDPISEHNRLYWYRQTLGQGPEFLTYFQNEAQLEKSRLLSDRFSAERPKGSFSTLEIQRTEQGDSAMYLCASSSSSGNTDTQYFGPGTRLTVL.

The chain couples TRBV6-1 to TRBJ2-3; D is perhaps TRBD2 (6 bases). This CDR3 spans 14 amino acids. Germline values: CDR1 MNHNS, CDR2 SASEGT. Trimming pared 3 bases from V and 1 base from J, leaving 8 bases between. CDR3 protein: CASSDGGGTDTQYF. The CDR3, as DNA: TGTGCCAGCAGTGACGGCGGGGGCACAGATACGCAGTATTTT.